Each of the 18 T cell receptor beta chains below was sequenced from the same sample in a study of human T cells and chemical hapten exposure. Each CDR3 protein is one row after TCRdb ran MiXCR on the RACE reads. The sample includes 150,000 to 200,000 distinct CDR3 sequences, 25% to 30% of them seen just once. The time point denotes: patch test 3, about 24 weeks after DPC sensitization. The treatment here: therapeutic diphenylcyclopropenone sensitization with weekly scalp DPC. This sample comprised whole blood, obtained in connection with sensitization to the hapten diphenylcyclopropenone (DPC). These receptors originate from a woman aged 18-29 years with alopecia areata. Some clones in this sample may be carry-over from other donors' samples.

This clonotype was seen only a few times. V gene TRBV24-1 combines with J gene TRBJ2-2; 10 bases are shared with TRBD1. V shed 2 bases and J 7 bases; nucleotides not matched to a gene: 6. CDR3 length equals 16 residues. The germline V gene has CDR1 KGHDR and CDR2 SFDVKD. The CDR3 reads CATSDSPGDRGGELFF. The CDR3 DNA follows: TGTGCCACCAGTGATTCTCCGGGGGACAGGGGCGGGGAGCTGTTTTTT.

In this sample, this clonotype turned up a few times. This chain joins TRBV6-4 and TRBJ2-2; D is unclear. With 3 bases removed from V and 6 bases from J, the gap between germline ends came to 8 bases. Per germline, CDR1 MRHNA and CDR2 SNTAGT. The CDR3 runs 13 residues. CDR3 DNA: TGTGCCAGCAGTGATGGGAATCCCGGGGAGCTGTTTTTT. Protein sequence: CASSDGNPGELFF.

The table lists this clonotype with a few counts. This rearrangement joins TRBV5-1 to TRBJ1-1, with no clear D. From germline, CDR1 is SGHRS and CDR2 YFSETQ. The CDR3 is made up of 16 amino acids. V lost 0 bases, J lost 1 base, and 13 bases lay in between. The CDR3 nucleotides read TGCGCCAGCAGCTTGGCACAGACTGCCCAGAACACTGAAGCTTTCTTT. Translation gives CASSLAQTAQNTEAFF.

This clonotype was counted between two and nine times. The chain has TRBV5-1 and TRBJ1-1; D unclear. This CDR3 comprises 13 residues. V shed 6 bases and J shed 3 bases, with 12 bases lying between them. The germline CDR1 and CDR2 sequences are SGHRS and YFSETQ. The CDR3 reads CASNEERDTEAFF. The CDR3 region has the DNA TGCGCCAGCAATGAGGAAAGGGACACTGAAGCTTTCTTT.

The chain couples TRBV2 to TRBJ1-5; D gene unclear. Germline V lookup: CDR1 SNHLY, CDR2 FYNNEI. The V end was cut by 3 bases, the J end by 7 bases, with 7 bases between. This CDR3 comprises 12 residues. The CDR3 spells CASSDPQQPQHF. The CDR3 DNA is TGTGCCAGCAGTGACCCCCAGCAGCCCCAGCATTTT.

V is TRBV29-1 and J is TRBJ1-3; D uncertain. Germline V gene sequence: CDR1 SQVTM, CDR2 ANQGSEA. The ends were cut back, 7 bases at V and 3 bases at J, with 19 bases in the middle. The CDR3 sequence is 15 residues long. The CDR3 here is CSGKWPAQDGNTIYF. DNA of the CDR3: TGCAGCGGAAAATGGCCAGCCCAGGATGGAAACACCATATATTTT.

The chain has TRBV28 and TRBJ2-3, with TRBD2 identical over 8 bases. The CDR3 sequence is 15 residues long. Per germline, CDR1 MDHEN and CDR2 SYDVKM. The ends lost 2 bases at V and 0 bases at J; junction bases unmatched: 1. The chain's CDR3 is CASSLGLASTDTQYF. The CDR3 coding sequence is TGTGCCAGCAGTTTAGGACTAGCTAGCACAGATACGCAGTATTTT. The complete variable domain, with remaining parts taken from reference TRBV28 and TRBJ2-3, reads DVKVTQSSRYLVKRTGEKVFLECVQDMDHENMFWYRQDPGLGLRLIYFSYDVKMKEKGDIPEGYSVSREKKERFSLILESASTNQTSMYLCASSLGLASTDTQYFGPGTRLTVL.

The chain uses TRBV30 and TRBJ1-4; perhaps TRBD1 as D (5 bases). Deletions cut 3 bases from V and 4 bases from J, with 12 bases between. This CDR3 contains 14 residues. Germline CDR1 is GTSNPN and CDR2 is SVGIG (reference sequence). The CDR3 loop is CAWSADRGNEKLFF. The CDR3 DNA reads as TGTGCCTGGAGCGCGGATAGGGGTAATGAAAAACTGTTTTTT.

A few counts support this clonotype. The chain combines TRBV10-3 with TRBJ2-1; D ambiguous. Trimming removed 2 bases from V and 3 bases from J, with 11 bases in between. Per germline, CDR1 ENHRY and CDR2 SYGVKD. The CDR3 contains 15 residues. CDR3 in amino acids: CAISEGDNDYNEQFF. The CDR3 nucleotides are TGTGCCATCAGTGAGGGAGATAACGACTACAATGAGCAGTTCTTC.

In this sample, this clonotype turned up many times. This chain links TRBV4-1 with TRBJ2-7; D might be TRBD1 or TRBD2, each matching 5 bases. CDR3 size: 15 residues. V was pared by 6 bases and J by 3 bases, with 18 bases between. Germline CDR1 MGHRA, CDR2 YSYEKL. The CDR3 is CASRFQGDRYYEQYF. CDR3 coding DNA: TGCGCCAGCAGATTCCAAGGGGACCGATACTACGAGCAGTACTTC.

This clonotype was seen a handful of times. The chain couples TRBV4-2 to TRBJ2-7; D gene uncertain. Per the germline V gene, CDR1 is LGHNA and CDR2 is YNFKEQ. The CDR3 contains 13 residues. With 1 base removed from V and 3 bases from J, the gap between germline ends came to 7 bases. The CDR3 loop reads CASSQVYSYEQYF. The CDR3 DNA reads TGTGCCAGCAGCCAAGTTTACAGCTACGAGCAGTACTTC.

The V gene is TRBV11-2, the J gene TRBJ1-4; TRBD1 matches at 9 bases. Germline trimming cut 4 bases from V and 10 bases from J; bases unmatched to any gene: 10. CDR1 is SGHAT and CDR2 is FQNNGV in the germline V gene. The CDR3 spans 15 residues. The CDR3, as DNA: TGTGCCAGCAGCTCACAGACAGGGGGTGTGGGAAAACTGTTTTTT. This codes for CASSSQTGGVGKLFF.

This clonotype has a handful of counts. This chain joins TRBV20-1 and TRBJ2-1; 12 bases match TRBD2. V lost 0 bases, J lost 9 bases, and 6 bases stayed unmatched. The V gene's germline CDR1 is DFQATT and CDR2 SNEGSKA (reference sequence). The CDR3 runs 15 residues. CDR3 DNA sequence: TGCAGTGCTAGAGACTCTAGCGGGGGGGCCGGTGAGCAGTTCTTC. Encoded protein: CSARDSSGGAGEQFF.

The J gene is TRBJ1-4, the V gene TRBV30; D call uncertain. The CDR3 length is 13 residues. Looked up from germline, CDR1 is GTSNPN and CDR2 is SVGIG (reference sequence). Trimming left V 4 bases short and J 8 bases short, with 14 bases between. The CDR3 is CAWTGSEWEKLFF. In nucleotides, the CDR3 is TGTGCCTGGACGGGGTCAGAATGGGAAAAACTGTTTTTT.

This clonotype showed up just a few times. The chain combines TRBV27 with TRBJ1-5; D not certain. There are 15 residues in the CDR3. Between the trimmed V and J ends, which lost 2 bases and 6 bases, there was a span of 14 bases. Germline assignment: CDR1 MNHEY and CDR2 SMNVEV (reference sequence). The CDR3 nucleotides are TGTGCCAGCAGTTTAACGTCAGGTTTAGGTCAGCCCCAGCATTTT. Its translation: CASSLTSGLGQPQHF.

The chain has TRBV5-4 and TRBJ2-5; D is ambiguous. With 3 bases removed from V and 5 bases from J, the gap between germline ends came to 14 bases. The CDR3 contains 14 residues. Per germline, CDR1 SGHNT and CDR2 YYREEE (reference sequence). CDR3 region: CASSSKQSVETQYF. The CDR3 DNA sequence: TGTGCCAGCAGCTCTAAACAGTCCGTGGAGACCCAGTACTTC.

A few counts support this clonotype. This chain uses TRBV10-2 with TRBJ1-5; 9 nucleotides match TRBD1. Germline V gene sequence: CDR1 WSHSY, CDR2 SAAADI. Trimming took 4 bases from V and 7 from J; bases not matched to a gene: 2. The CDR3 totals 13 residues. This CDR3 reads CASSGQGDQPQHF. The CDR3 coding sequence is TGCGCCAGCAGTGGACAGGGGGACCAGCCCCAGCATTTT.

This clonotype was counted only a few times. The rearrangement uses TRBV20-1 and TRBJ2-1; no clear D gene. The V gene's germline CDR1 is DFQATT and CDR2 SNEGSKA (reference sequence). Trimming removed 0 bases at V and 4 bases at J, with 16 bases between. The CDR3 spans 16 residues. The CDR3 region has the DNA TGCAGTGCTAGAGATCGTTTCTCGAATTTATACAATGAGCAGTTCTTC. Residues: CSARDRFSNLYNEQFF.